These T cell receptor beta chains were read from a single sample in a study of tumor-infiltrating lymphocytes in primary liver carcinoma. One entry per CDR3 protein results from TCRdb running MiXCR on the multiplex PCR reads. The table records about 110,000 distinct CDR3 sequences, roughly 80% of them present only once. Specimen: liver tumor tissue from sampling region 3. The receptors here all came from a man aged 35 to 55 with primary liver carcinoma and hepatitis B virus infection. The CDR3 runs from the conserved cysteine through the conserved F or W. A D gene is named only where the DNA matches it firmly. Only some rows state a clone size, as once, few, many or a class for expanded clones.

CDR3nt,CDR3aa,v_gene,d_gene,j_gene,abundance
TGCAGCGCTGCCCCGACAGGGCTTCACGAGCCGTACTTC,CSAAPTGLHEPYF,TRBV29-1,TRBD1,TRBJ2-7,once
TGTGTCAGCAGTGAACAGGGAAGGGCCAACCTCCTGACTTTC,CVSSEQGRANLLTF,TRBV6-1,-,TRBJ2-6,-
TGCGCCAGCAGCCCATTGGGGGTCGGGGGAGAGACCCAGTACTTC,CASSPLGVGGETQYF,TRBV5-1,-,TRBJ2-5,many
TGTGCTAGCATCCTAGGCTTAGCGGGAACCGGGGAGCTGTTTTTT,CASILGLAGTGELFF,TRBV11-3,TRBD2,TRBJ2-2,-
TGTGCCAACAGTTACGTGGATGAGCAATTCTTC,CANSYVDEQFF,TRBV6-5,-,TRBJ2-1,-
TGTGCCAGCATTTTCCGTCGGTCGGATGAGCAATTCTTC,CASIFRRSDEQFF,TRBV12-3/TRBV12-4,-,TRBJ2-1,-
-,CSVGGGAGITDTQCF,TRBV29-1,-,TRBJ2-3,-
TGTGTCTGCAGCTTTCCCGAGACTAGCGGAACCAAAAATATTCAGTATTTC,CVCSFPETSGTKNIQYF,TRBV11-1,TRBD2,TRBJ2-4,-
TGTGCCAGCAGTCCACCGACAGGAGACACCAGGGAGTTGTTTTTT,CASSPPTGDTRELFF,TRBV6-5,-,TRBJ2-2,-
TGTGCCAGCAGCACTTTCTCAGGCGGCTCTGAAGCTTTCTTT,CASSTFSGGSEAFF,TRBV7-8,-,TRBJ1-1,-
TGTGCCAGGACTACAGGGGGGGCCAACACAGGGGAGCTGTTTTTT,CARTTGGANTGELFF,TRBV6-6,-,TRBJ2-2,-
TGCAGCGTAACAGGGGATGCAATGAAGACTGAAGCTTTCTTT,CSVTGDAMKTEAFF,TRBV29-1,TRBD1,TRBJ1-1,-
TGCGCCAACAGTACCGCGGGAGTTGGCCTCGAGCAGTACTTC,CANSTAGVGLEQYF,TRBV6-5,TRBD2,TRBJ2-7,-
TGTGGCAGCAGCGCCGCCGTAGGGGCCTACGAGCAGTACTTC,CGSSAAVGAYEQYF,TRBV9,-,TRBJ2-7,few
TGCAGAGGTACCCAGGGTTCCGGGGGGCTGTTTTTT,CRGTQGSGGLFF,TRBV29-1,-,TRBJ2-2,few
TGCAGCGTTGAAAAACGTCAGGGGGGCAGTGACTATGGCTACACCTTC,CSVEKRQGGSDYGYTF,TRBV29-1,TRBD1,TRBJ1-2,-
TGCAGCGTTGTGATGGTAAAGGGAGAAAAACTGTTTTTT,CSVVMVKGEKLFF,TRBV29-1,-,TRBJ1-4,-
TGTGCCATCAGTGTCGAGAGGGGAGGGGATGGCTACACCTTC,CAISVERGGDGYTF,TRBV10-3,-,TRBJ1-2,many
TGTGCCAACAGGACAGGGATTAATTATGGCTACACCTTC,CANRTGINYGYTF,TRBV6-5,TRBD1,TRBJ1-2,-
TGTGCCAGCAGGGTGTCGGGACCTCCTGGCTACATCTTC,CASRVSGPPGYIF,TRBV5-5,-,TRBJ1-2,once
TGTAGCGTTGGGGCACCAACAGGAACTCAAGTGGCTAACTATGGCTACAGTTTC,CSVGAPTGTQVANYGYSF,TRBV29-1,-,TRBJ1-2,-
TGTGCCTGTAATCGGACAGGAGAGACCCAGTACTTC,CACNRTGETQYF,TRBV30,TRBD1,TRBJ2-5,-
TGTGCCAGCGGCGGAGTAGACCGGGGATTAGCCAAAAGCATTCAGTATTTC,CASGGVDRGLAKSIQYF,TRBV7-8,-,TRBJ2-4,-
TGTGCCATCAGTGATACAGACACCGAGAAGCTGTTTTTT,CAISDTDTEKLFF,TRBV10-3,-,TRBJ2-2,once
TGTGGCAGCAAGAGACAGGGAGTACCCTCCTACGAGCGGTACTTC,CGSKRQGVPSYERYF,TRBV28,TRBD1,TRBJ2-7,-
TGTGCTAGCAGCCAAGAAGCAGGCTCTGGGGCCAACGTCCTGACTTTC,CASSQEAGSGANVLTF,TRBV4-2,-,TRBJ2-6,-
TGTGCCAGCAGTTTGGCCCCCTACGAGCAGTACTTC,CASSLAPYEQYF,TRBV5-6,-,TRBJ2-7,-
TGTGCCAGTAGCTTGGAACGGGAGAGCGGCTACGCCTTC,CASSLERESGYAF,TRBV5-5,-,TRBJ1-2,-
TGTACCAGCAGGTTAAACTCCGGTGAGCAGTTCTTC,CTSRLNSGEQFF,TRBV11-3,-,TRBJ2-1,-
TGTGCCAGCAGCTTTGAACAGGGGGCCGGGGCCAACGTCCTGATTTTC,CASSFEQGAGANVLIF,TRBV7-8,TRBD1,TRBJ2-6,-
TGCAGTGCTAGAGATCGGCCCTACGAGCAGTACTTC,CSARDRPYEQYF,TRBV20-1,-,TRBJ2-7,many
TGTGCCAGCAGCTGGGCTAGCGGGAGGGCCAATGAACAGTTGTTC,CASSWASGRANEQLF,TRBV5-4,TRBD2,TRBJ2-1,-
TGTGCCACCAGGGACAGGGGGCGGAACATCGGGGAGCTGTTGTTT,CATRDRGRNIGELLF,TRBV15,TRBD1,TRBJ2-2,once
TGTGTCAGCAGCCTTCTAGGGAACGGGAGGGGAAATGAGCAGTTCTTC,CVSSLLGNGRGNEQFF,TRBV12-3/TRBV12-4,TRBD2,TRBJ2-1,-
TGCGCCAGCAGCCCTGAACTAGCGGGAGTCAACGAGCAATACTTC,CASSPELAGVNEQYF,TRBV5-1,TRBD2,TRBJ2-7,-
TGCGCCAGCAGCCAAATAGAGGGGCAGGGTCGCCCGACAGGGACTAGCGGGAGGATGTACGAGCAGTACTTC,CASSQIEGQGRPTGTSGRMYEQYF,TRBV4-1,TRBD2,TRBJ2-7,-
TGTGCCAGCAGGGCCCTTGATGGGAACTATGGCTGCACATTC,CASRALDGNYGCTF,TRBV4-2,-,TRBJ1-2,once
TGTGCCAGTAGTGCCAACAGGGAACAGCCCCAGCATTTT,CASSANREQPQHF,TRBV19,-,TRBJ1-5,few